The present TCR beta chain was sequenced within a study of blood T cell repertoires in COVID-19. Looking at the study overall: Whether acute or convalescent, the COVID-19 samples came from the United States, Italy and Spain. T cells, B-cell-depleted T cells, or PBMCs provided the cDNA or gDNA that served as material.

Trimming took 4 bases from V and 4 from J, leaving 13 bases between them. This CDR3 comprises 15 residues. The V gene's germline CDR1 is LNHDA and CDR2 SQIVND (reference sequence). Authors' analysis steps: Estimation of nucleated cell counts relied on the amplification of reference gene primers. Sequencing was performed with immunoSEQ multiplex PCR; in TCRdb, only in-frame clones are kept and a portion is missing. D and trimming come from the DNA, and the V and J calls and clone size come from that table. This table has 150,000 to 200,000 clones, 88% appearing once. What was sequenced was peripheral blood. V is TRBV19 and J is TRBJ1-4; tentative D call: TRBD1 (5 bases). The origin of this receptor is a man aged 55 to 69 with acute or convalescent COVID-19. This chain's CDR3 is CASSTPGGGNEKLFF. The CDR3, as DNA: TGTGCCAGTAGTACCCCGGGCGGGGGTAATGAAAAACTGTTTTTT.